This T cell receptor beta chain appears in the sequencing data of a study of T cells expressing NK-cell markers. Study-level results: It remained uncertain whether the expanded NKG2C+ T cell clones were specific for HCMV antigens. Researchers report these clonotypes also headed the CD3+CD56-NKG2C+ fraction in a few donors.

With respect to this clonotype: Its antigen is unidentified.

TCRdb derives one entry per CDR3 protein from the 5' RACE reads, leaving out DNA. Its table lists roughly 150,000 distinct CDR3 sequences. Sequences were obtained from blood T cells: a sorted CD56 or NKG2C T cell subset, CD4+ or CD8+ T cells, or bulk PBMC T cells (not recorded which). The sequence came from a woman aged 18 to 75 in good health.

This CDR3 is CASSKPGGTGAEAFF. The chain carries TRBV5-8 and TRBJ1-1. There are 15 residues in the CDR3. In germline, CDR1 is SGHTS, CDR2 YDEGEE.